The following is a TCR beta chain sequence with its context. This clone was recorded only once. Its target antigen remains unknown. Gene designations and germline sequences in this entry are those of the mouse. Sequencing ends 1 residue short of the CDR3 end; the germline J gene provides the rest. This record comes from a study of tissue T cells after allogeneic stem cell transplantation (dated by TCRdb to between 2021 and 2023). The study in broad terms: TCR beta repertoires were profiled across many tissues obtained from research autopsies of patients with and without GVHD, as well as in mouse models of GVHD. The human arm was a prospective observational study without blinding or randomization.

The time point label, read with the paper, signifies: mouse harvest day 14 after allogeneic transplant. Mouse grafts combined 10^7 T-cell-depleted bone marrow cells with 10^6 splenic CD5+ T cells, given via tail vein injection. To model GVHD in mice, a major MHC-mismatch B6 (H2b) into BALB/c (H2d) model was used, and tissues were profiled at day 7 or 14. On day 7 or 14 post-transplant, mouse tissues and retro-orbital blood were harvested with separate sterile tools for each animal, and livers were flushed before harvest. Before genomic DNA was isolated with the DNeasy Blood & Tissue Kit, mouse tissues were minced with razor blades in buffered saline. Libraries came from the immunoSEQ multiplex PCR assay. Adaptive Biotechnologies performed TCRbeta CDR3 sequencing at survey depth and reported CDR3 sequences, V/J genes, productive frequency, and template counts. Amplification of TCR beta CDR3 regions started from genomic DNA instead of RNA. From the authors' description of their analysis: Jensen-Shannon divergence was used to quantify pairwise repertoire overlap between tissues, with a value of 1 indicating complete divergence and a value of 0 indicating identical repertoires. Based on pairwise JSD values, tissues were grouped by single-linkage agglomerative hierarchical clustering, and the results were shown as dendrograms. GLIPH2 was applied to all patient samples using simulation_depth 1000, kmer_min_depth 3, and cdr3_length_cutoff 8, and only groups with more than two unique CDR3s were retained. A standardized tissue-overlap score extrapolated Jaccard GLIPH-group overlap across patients to a standard repertoire size of 1000 clones. Linear mixed-effect models, with tissue as a fixed effect and individual as a random effect, were used to test how diversity related to clinical or experimental variables. This immuneACCESS table, as held by TCRdb, lists in-frame sequences with V and J called but not all clones. Of the missing ones, under half trace to an unresolved V gene in checked studies; the others have no known cause. V and J calls plus clone size are reproduced from that table; the DNA served to infer D and trimming. The sample includes 1,500 to 2,000 clones, with 40% to 55% observed a single time. Of the sample, roughly 35% falls within the top ten clones.

For CDR1 and CDR2, the germline V gene lists LGHNA and YSYQKL. At the junction V is shortened by 1 base and J by 1 base, with 9 bases in between. From the cysteine through the phenylalanine, the CDR3 covers 15 amino acids. Sequencing covers 42 bases of the CDR3, shown here with the frame starting at base 1. What the study reported, not specific to this receptor: Within patients, how anatomically similar tissues were was a major factor shaping TCR repertoire composition, regardless of disease or transplant status. Only a few T cell clones appeared in more than one patient, yet motif-based clustering showed tissue-specific repertoire signatures that were shared between patients. Sampling depth was acknowledged as a limitation, and the patient cohort was both small and clinically heterogeneous. Which tissue TCRs were alloreactive or antigen-specific was not determined in the study, and some clones might have been persisting host cells. Blood and spleen T cells captured only a limited portion of the TCR repertoire detected in tissues, in both patients and mice.

This clonotype was obtained from a female BALB/c mouse given C57BL/6 T cells with graft-versus-host disease after an allogeneic hematopoietic cell transplant. The chain is made from TRBV2 and TRBJ2-3; the D gene is perhaps TRBD1 or TRBD2, each of them matching over 5 bases. The specimen was spleen. For the CDR3, the sequence is CASSQGGARAETLYF. CDR3 DNA, as far as it was read: TGTGCCAGCAGCCAAGGGGGCGCGCGTGCAGAAACGCTGTAT.